The T cell receptor (beta chain) under discussion was sequenced for a study of cytomegalovirus exposure and HLA in healthy donors. Study-level background: Caucasian-associated ancestry cluster membership applied to approximately 80% of nearly 400 genotyped donors.

PCR involved 60 Vbeta and 13 Jbeta primers. Data came from immunoSEQ multiplex PCR; TCRdb stores just in-frame clones and leaves some out. Among about 160,000 clones listed, 76% were seen once. The V gene's germline CDR1 is LNHDA and CDR2 SQIVND (reference sequence). The CDR3 length is 17 residues. V dropped 5 bases and J dropped 1; count of bases not matched to a gene: 12. Study findings and constraints: It was assumed in the presence/absence analyses that sequencing depth was roughly uniform across donors. Links to common viral pathogens appeared, in a later analysis, for several of the most significant clusters. Some V segments (TRBV6-2 and TRBV6-3 among them) were excluded as indistinguishable.

A remark on this clone: The antigen is undetermined.

The TCR sequence derives from a man aged 60 to 69 in good health and CMV-seronegative. The specimen was PBMCs. V gene TRBV19 combines with J gene TRBJ2-3, with TRBD2 identical over 7 bases. CDR3 DNA: TGTGCCAGTAGTCCGCGTTTGCGGGGGTTCGGCACAGATACGCAGTATTTT. Translation gives CASSPRLRGFGTDTQYF. The full variable domain, in which reference TRBV19 and TRBJ2-3 provide the parts outside the CDR3, is DGGITQSPKYLFRKEGQNVTLSCEQNLNHDAMYWYRQDPGQGLRLIYYSQIVNDFQKGDIAEGYSVSREKKESFPLTVTSAQKNPTAFYLCASSPRLRGFGTDTQYFGPGTRLTVL.